These 20 T cell receptor beta chains share one sample of origin, sequenced in a study of OX40 agonist ivuxolimab in advanced cancers. The method was immunoSEQ multiplex PCR; TCRdb's version includes in-frame clones alone and lacks a portion of them. The sample holds about 76,000 clones; 70% to 90% are singletons and the top ten take over 2%. The input for sequencing was CD4+ or CD8+ T cells sorted from blood, taken in a trial of the OX40 agonist ivuxolimab. The receptors derive from an adult with an advanced solid tumor such as melanoma, head and neck, liver or kidney cancer.

This chain joins TRBV2 and TRBJ2-7, with D tentatively TRBD2 (7 bases). V dropped 7 bases and J dropped 3 bases, with 16 bases sitting between them. Germline V gene sequence: CDR1 SNHLY, CDR2 FYNNEI. CDR3 length equals 14 residues. DNA for the CDR3: TGTGCCAGCACCAAGGGGGGGGACCGCTACGAGCAGTACTTC. Its protein is CASTKGGDRYEQYF.

The chain carries TRBV7-9 and TRBJ2-2, with 9 bases that match TRBD2. The V segment lost 5 bases and the J segment 2 bases; nucleotides outside the gene matches: 3. The germline gives CDR1 SEHNR, CDR2 FQNEAQ (reference sequence). The CDR3 runs to 15 residues. The CDR3 nucleotides are TGTGCCAGCAGCCAGCGGGGGGCTAACACCGGGGAGCTGTTTTTT. Residues: CASSQRGANTGELFF. Supplemented by reference TRBV7-9 and TRBJ2-2, the full variable domain reads DTGVSQNPRHKITKRGQNVTFRCDPISEHNRLYWYRQTLGQGPEFLTYFQNEAQLEKSRLLSDRFSAERPKGSFSTLEIQRTEQGDSAMYLCASSQRGANTGELFFGEGSRLTVL.

The gene calls are TRBV10-3 and TRBJ1-3; no clear D gene. V dropped 0 bases and J dropped 0 bases, with 9 bases sitting between them. There are 16 residues in the CDR3. From germline, CDR1 is ENHRY and CDR2 SYGVKD. In DNA form, the CDR3 reads TGTGCCATCAGTGAGTCGGCGGGATACTCTGGAAACACCATATATTTT. Translated: CAISESAGYSGNTIYF.

The chain combines TRBV9 with TRBJ2-5; D is uncertain. There are 14 residues in the CDR3. CDR1 and CDR2 (germline): SGDLS, YYNGEE. The V gene lost 0 bases and the J gene lost 3 bases, with 9 bases spanning the gap. The CDR3 DNA reads TGTGCCAGCAGCGTAGAAGGGTGGGAAGAGACCCAGTACTTC. It codes for CASSVEGWEETQYF.

CDR3 nucleotides: TGTGCCAGCTCACCAGGAGGGACAGGGGATCGAGATACGCAGTATTTT. This codes for CASSPGGTGDRDTQYF. The rearrangement links TRBV18 to TRBJ2-3; 10 bases map to TRBD1. The trim removed 2 bases at V and 5 bases at J, leaving 7 bases unmatched. The V gene's germline CDR1 is KGHSH and CDR2 LQKENI. The CDR3 contains 16 residues.

This chain links TRBV29-1 with TRBJ1-5, with D unclear. CDR3 size: 13 residues. Trimming took 2 bases from V and 3 from J, leaving 8 bases between them. Germline V CDR1 and CDR2: SQVTM, ANQGSEA. The CDR3: CSVETAHNQPQHF. CDR3 nucleotides: TGCAGCGTTGAAACAGCTCACAATCAGCCCCAGCATTTT.

The chain joins TRBV7-9 to TRBJ1-1; TRBD1 is a possible D gene (5 bases). This CDR3 has 14 amino acids. The germline V and J ends were trimmed by 5 bases and 4 bases, with 14 bases remaining between them. Germline CDR1 reads SEHNR; CDR2 reads FQNEAQ (reference sequence). The CDR3 here is CASSHQGKGTEAFF. As DNA, the CDR3 is TGTGCCAGCAGCCATCAGGGAAAGGGCACTGAAGCTTTCTTT.

This clone appeared once. This chain connects TRBV7-2 to TRBJ2-1; no definite D call. The CDR3 has 15 residues. The germline V gene has CDR1 SGHTA and CDR2 FQGNSA. V lost 5 bases to trimming and J lost 0 bases, with 11 bases between them. The CDR3 bases are TGTGCCAGCAGCCTTGACTCCAGCTCCTACAATGAGCAGTTCTTC. Translated, it gives CASSLDSSSYNEQFF.

This chain uses TRBV30 with TRBJ2-7, with 9 bases identical to TRBD1. The germline CDR1 and CDR2 sequences are GTSNPN and SVGIG (reference sequence). V shed 4 bases and J 3 bases; nucleotides not matched to a gene: 4. The CDR3 extends over 13 amino acids. The CDR3 DNA reads TGTGCCTGGACAGTGACAGGGGGCTACGAGCAGTACTTC. Protein product: CAWTVTGGYEQYF.

The V and J genes are TRBV18 and TRBJ2-1; unclear D gene. Trimming took 0 bases from V and 5 from J, leaving 5 bases between them. The CDR3 loop spans 13 amino acids. Germline V lookup: CDR1 KGHSH, CDR2 LQKENI. CDR3 nucleotides: TGTGCCAGCTCACCACCGACCAACAATGAGCAGTTCTTC. This sequence encodes CASSPPTNNEQFF.

The chain is built from TRBV7-2 and TRBJ1-3; D is undetermined. The CDR3 extends over 14 amino acids. Trimming stripped 3 bases from V and 0 bases from J, with 6 bases between. Germline V gene sequence: CDR1 SGHTA, CDR2 FQGNSA. CDR3 loop: CASSFPGSGNTIYF. The CDR3 DNA follows: TGTGCCAGCAGCTTTCCAGGCTCTGGAAACACCATATATTTT. Variable domain in full (rest from reference TRBV7-2 and TRBJ1-3): GAGVSQSPSNKVTEKGKDVELRCDPISGHTALYWYRQSLGQGLEFLIYFQGNSAPDKSGLPSDRFSAERTGGSVSTLTIQRTQQEDSAVYLCASSFPGSGNTIYFGEGSWLTVV.

V usage is TRBV7-3 and J usage is TRBJ2-7; no reliable D call. V lost 5 bases and J 3 bases, leaving 14 bases between the germline ends. There are 14 residues in the CDR3. Germline CDR1 is SGHTA and CDR2 is FQGTGA. Written as DNA, the CDR3 is TGTGCCAGCAGCCAAAATAGTGGAGACTACGAGCAGTACTTC. Residues: CASSQNSGDYEQYF.

The rearrangement joins TRBV7-2 to TRBJ2-1; D is undetermined. The CDR3 extends over 13 amino acids. Trimming removed 1 base from V and 6 bases from J, with 7 bases in between. The germline gives CDR1 SGHTA, CDR2 FQGNSA. Here the CDR3 DNA reads TGTGCCAGCAGCTTAGGCCTCTTCAATGAGCAGTTCTTC. It specifies CASSLGLFNEQFF.

This rearrangement joins TRBV28 to TRBJ2-7; the match to TRBD2 covers 10 bases. Germline values: CDR1 MDHEN, CDR2 SYDVKM. The junction had 9 bases not matched to a gene; V was cut back by 7 bases and J by 3 bases. This CDR3 has 15 residues. The CDR3 spells CASTPSGGRNYEQYF. The CDR3 nucleotides are TGTGCCAGCACCCCTAGCGGGGGACGCAACTACGAGCAGTACTTC.

The chain employs TRBV4-2 and TRBJ1-2; perhaps TRBD1 as D (5 bases). Germline CDR1 is LGHNA and CDR2 is YNFKEQ. This CDR3 has 16 residues. Trimming removed 0 bases from V and 4 bases from J, with 15 bases in between. The CDR3 here is CASSQDLPRGAYGYTF. CDR3 bases: TGTGCCAGCAGCCAAGATCTCCCGAGGGGCGCCTATGGCTACACCTTC.

V usage is TRBV7-2 and J usage is TRBJ2-7; TRBD2 might be the D (6 bases). The CDR3 totals 14 residues. From germline, CDR1 is SGHTA and CDR2 FQGNSA. V was clipped by 6 bases and J by 1 base, with 13 bases between them. The CDR3 DNA follows: TGTGCCAGCAGTCTTCAGGGAGGATCCTACGAGCAGTACGTC. Translation gives CASSLQGGSYEQYV.

This rearrangement joins TRBV5-1 to TRBJ2-2, with 7 bases lining up with TRBD1. The germline gives CDR1 SGHRS, CDR2 YFSETQ. The CDR3 loop spans 15 amino acids. V shed 4 bases and J 2 bases; nucleotides not matched to a gene: 5. The CDR3 is CASSPGTENTGELFF. CDR3 bases: TGCGCCAGCAGCCCCGGGACAGAAAACACCGGGGAGCTGTTTTTT.

This chain links TRBV11-2 with TRBJ2-7; a weak D match, TRBD2 (7 bases). Trimming removed 7 bases from V and 4 bases from J, with 23 bases in between. Germline lookup yields CDR1 SGHAT and CDR2 FQNNGV. The CDR3 totals 16 residues. Here the CDR3 DNA reads TGTGCCAGCACCCCAGACTCGGGGGGCATCTTATACGAGCAGTACTTC. Translation gives CASTPDSGGILYEQYF. The entire variable domain, with the rest obtained from reference TRBV11-2 and TRBJ2-7, is as follows: EAGVAQSPRYKIIEKRQSVAFWCNPISGHATLYWYQQILGQGPKLLIQFQNNGVVDDSQLPKDRFSAERLKGVDSTLKIQPAKLEDSAVYLCASTPDSGGILYEQYFGPGTRLTVT.

The V gene is TRBV7-3, the J gene TRBJ1-1, with 7 bases matching TRBD1. This CDR3 comprises 13 residues. The J segment lost 4 bases and the V segment lost 5 bases, leaving 4 bases of the junction unmatched. The germline gives CDR1 SGHTA, CDR2 FQGTGA. The CDR3 is CASSRQGGTEAFF. CDR3 DNA: TGTGCCAGCAGCCGACAGGGCGGCACTGAAGCTTTCTTT.

CDR3 DNA: TGTGCCTGGGCCCGACCCTATCCCGGGGATGGCTACACCTTC. Residues: CAWARPYPGDGYTF. This chain connects TRBV30 to TRBJ1-2; no definite D call. CDR3 size: 14 residues. CDR1 GTSNPN and CDR2 SVGIG come from the germline V gene (reference sequence). V was pared by 5 bases and J by 6 bases, with 19 bases between.